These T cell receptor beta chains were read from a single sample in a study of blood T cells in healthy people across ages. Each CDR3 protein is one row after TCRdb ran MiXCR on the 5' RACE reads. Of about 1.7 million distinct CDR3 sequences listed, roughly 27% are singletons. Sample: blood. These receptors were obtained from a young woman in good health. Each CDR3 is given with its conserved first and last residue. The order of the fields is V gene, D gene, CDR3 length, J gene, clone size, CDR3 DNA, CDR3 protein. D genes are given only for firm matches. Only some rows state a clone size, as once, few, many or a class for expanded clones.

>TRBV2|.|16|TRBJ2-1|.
TGTGCCAGCAGGGATATTAGCGGAAAAGCCTACAATGAGCAGTTCTTC
CASRDISGKAYNEQFF
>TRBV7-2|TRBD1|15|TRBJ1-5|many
TGTGCCAGCAGCTTTGCAGGGGGGTACAATCAGCCCCAGCATTTT
CASSFAGGYNQPQHF
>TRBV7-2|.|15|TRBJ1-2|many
TGTGCCAGCACCCAGCCGGGTTCGGAGAACTATGGCTACACCTTC
CASTQPGSENYGYTF
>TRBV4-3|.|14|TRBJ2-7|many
TGCGCCAGCAGCCAATACAGCGACTCCTACGAGCAGTACTTC
CASSQYSDSYEQYF
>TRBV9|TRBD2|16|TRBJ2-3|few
TGTGCCAGCAGCGTAGAGGCTACTAGCGGTTTCCATACGCAGTATTTT
CASSVEATSGFHTQYF
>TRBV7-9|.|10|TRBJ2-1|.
TGTGTTGGGGGAGGCGATGAGCAGTTCTTC
CVGGGDEQFF
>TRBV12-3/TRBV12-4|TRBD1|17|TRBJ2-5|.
TGTGCCAGCAGTTCCGGGACAGGGGGACCCTTTAAAGAGACCCAGTACTTC
CASSSGTGGPFKETQYF
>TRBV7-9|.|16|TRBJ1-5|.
TGTGCCAGCAGCCCTATCGGGGGACTCGGGAATCAGCCCCAGCATTTT
CASSPIGGLGNQPQHF
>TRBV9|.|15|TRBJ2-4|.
TGTGCCAGCAGCGTAGGGTGGGGGGTCTACAATGAGCAGTACTTC
CASSVGWGVYNEQYF
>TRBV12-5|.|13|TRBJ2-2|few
TGTGCTAGTGGTTTGGACGGGACCGGGGAGCTGTTTTTT
CASGLDGTGELFF
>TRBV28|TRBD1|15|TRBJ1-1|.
TGTGCCAGCAGTCCCACGACAGGGTGGGAGTCGGTAGCTTTCTTT
CASSPTTGWESVAFF
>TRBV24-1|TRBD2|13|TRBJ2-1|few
TGTGCCACCAGCGAATCGGGGGGCAATGAGCAGTTCTTC
CATSESGGNEQFF
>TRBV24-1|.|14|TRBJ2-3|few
TGTGCCACCAGTGATGGGGGTAGGACAGATACGCAGTATTTT
CATSDGGRTDTQYF
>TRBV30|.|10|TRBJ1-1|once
TGTGCCGGACGGAACACTGAAGCTTTCTTT
CAGRNTEAFF
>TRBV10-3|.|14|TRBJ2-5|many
TGTGCCATCAGTGAGGGGCAAGCCCAAGAGACCCAGTACTTC
CAISEGQAQETQYF
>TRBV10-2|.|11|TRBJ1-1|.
TGCGCCAGCAGTGATCTGGTTGAAGCTTTCTTT
CASSDLVEAFF
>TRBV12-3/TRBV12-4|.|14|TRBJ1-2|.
TGTGCCAGCAATCGGGGGGGGAGAGACTATGGCTACATCTTC
CASNRGGRDYGYIF
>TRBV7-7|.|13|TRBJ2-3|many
TGTGCCAGCAGCTTAGGGATCGAAGATACGCAGTATTTT
CASSLGIEDTQYF
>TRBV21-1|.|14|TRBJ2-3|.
TGTGCCAGCAAGTCTAGCGGGGTAGCAGATACGCAGTATTTT
CASKSSGVADTQYF
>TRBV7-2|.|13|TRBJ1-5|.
TGTGCCAGCAGCCCTGAATCCGGTCAGCCCCAGCATTTT
CASSPESGQPQHF
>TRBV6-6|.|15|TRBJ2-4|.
TGTGCCAGCAGTTCACGGGGGCTAGCCAAAAACATTCAGTACTTC
CASSSRGLAKNIQYF
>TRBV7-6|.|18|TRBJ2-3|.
TGTGCCAGCAGCGAAACCCTGGGAGGTCGACCTAGCACAGATACGCAGTATTTT
CASSETLGGRPSTDTQYF
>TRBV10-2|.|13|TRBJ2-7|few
TGCGCCAGCAGGGATCCGCTCCCCTACGAGCAGTACTTC
CASRDPLPYEQYF
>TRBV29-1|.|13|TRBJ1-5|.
TGCAGCGTTGGGGGGGGCCTTAATCAGCCCCAGCATTTT
CSVGGGLNQPQHF
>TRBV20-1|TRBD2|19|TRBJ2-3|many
TGCAGTGCTCCCCATGAGATTTCTGGGACTAGCGGGGGGGCAGATACGCAGTATTTT
CSAPHEISGTSGGADTQYF
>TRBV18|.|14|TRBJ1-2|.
TGTGCCAGCTCACCGGCCAGTGGGCGAGTAAGCTACACCTTC
CASSPASGRVSYTF
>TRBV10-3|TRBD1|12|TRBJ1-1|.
TGTGCCATCAGTCCCGGGACAGGGGAAGCTTTCTTT
CAISPGTGEAFF
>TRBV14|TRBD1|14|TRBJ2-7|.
TGTGCCAGCAGCCAAGGGACAGGGATTGAGACCCTGTACTTC
CASSQGTGIETLYF
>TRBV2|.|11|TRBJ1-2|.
TGTGCCAGCAGTGTTATTTATGGCTACACCTTC
CASSVIYGYTF
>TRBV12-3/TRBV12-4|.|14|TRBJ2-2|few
TGTGCCAGCAGTACCCCCCGGGGAAGCGGGGAGCTGTTTTTT
CASSTPRGSGELFF
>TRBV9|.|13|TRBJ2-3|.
TGTGCCAGCAGTGGAGGAGGGCTAGATACGCAGTATTTT
CASSGGGLDTQYF
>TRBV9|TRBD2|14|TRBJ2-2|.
TGTGCCAGCAGCGTTGCGGGAGGTCCCGGGGAGCTGTTTTTT
CASSVAGGPGELFF
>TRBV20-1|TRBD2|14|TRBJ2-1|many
TGCAGTGCTAGTACCGGACTAGCGGTCAATGAGCAGTTCTTC
CSASTGLAVNEQFF
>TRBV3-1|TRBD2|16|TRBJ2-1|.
TGTGCCAGCAGCCAAGAAAGCGGGGGTACGTACAATGAGCAGTTCTTC
CASSQESGGTYNEQFF
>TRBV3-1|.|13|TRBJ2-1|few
TGTGCCAGCAGCGGGGGGGCAGGGGATGAGCAGTTCTTC
CASSGGAGDEQFF
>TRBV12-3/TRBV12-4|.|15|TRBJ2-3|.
TGTGCCAGCAGTTTAAGCCGGGGCGCTGAAAACATTCAGTATTTT
CASSLSRGAENIQYF
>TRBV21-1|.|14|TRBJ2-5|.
TGTGCCAGCAGCACCGGCTGTTTTAGCGGAGAGCAGTACTTC
CASSTGCFSGEQYF
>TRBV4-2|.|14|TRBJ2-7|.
TGTGCCAGCAGCCAAGAAATATCGGAGTACGAGCAGTACTTC
CASSQEISEYEQYF
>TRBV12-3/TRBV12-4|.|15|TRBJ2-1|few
TGTGCCAGCAGTTTAAGGGGGAGGGGATACAATGAGCAGTTCTTC
CASSLRGRGYNEQFF
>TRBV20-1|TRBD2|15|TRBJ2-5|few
TGCAGTGCTAGTGGGAAACTAGCGGGAAAGGAGACCCAGTACTTC
CSASGKLAGKETQYF
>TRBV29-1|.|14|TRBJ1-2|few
TGCAGCGTTGAAGGCCGAGTAGAAGGCTATGGCTACACCTTC
CSVEGRVEGYGYTF
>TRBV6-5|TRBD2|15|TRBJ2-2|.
TGTGCCAGCAGTCTAGCGGGGGGGGGCCCCGGGGAGCTGTTTTTT
CASSLAGGGPGELFF
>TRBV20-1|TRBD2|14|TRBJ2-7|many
TGCAGTGCTAGGGCACTAGCGGCGTCCTACGAGCAGTACTTC
CSARALAASYEQYF
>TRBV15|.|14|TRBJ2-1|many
TGTGCCACCAGCAGAACCGGGGGCTACAATGAGCAGTTCTTC
CATSRTGGYNEQFF
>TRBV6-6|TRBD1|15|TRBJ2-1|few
TGTGCCAGCAGTAACGGACAGGGGGATAATAGTGAGCAGTTCTTC
CASSNGQGDNSEQFF
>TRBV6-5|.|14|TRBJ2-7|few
TGTGCCAGCCAGCCCACGTATCCGAAGAGCGAGCAGTACTTC
CASQPTYPKSEQYF
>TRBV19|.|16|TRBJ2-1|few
TGTGCCAGTAGCTCGATCCGGTTGAGCTCCTACAATGAGCAGTTCTTC
CASSSIRLSSYNEQFF
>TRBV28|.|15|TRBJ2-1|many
TGTGCCAGCAGTTGGAATCCGAGCTCCTACAATGAGCAGTTCTTC
CASSWNPSSYNEQFF
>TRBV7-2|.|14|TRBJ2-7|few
TGTGCCAGCAGCTTTGGGCAGGGGGGCAAGGAGCAGTACTTC
CASSFGQGGKEQYF
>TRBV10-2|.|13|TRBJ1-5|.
TGCGCCAGCAGTGATTGGGGCACTCAGCCCCAGCATTTT
CASSDWGTQPQHF
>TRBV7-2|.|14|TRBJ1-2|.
TGTGTCAGCAGCATGAGGGACAAGCCCGGGGGCTACACCTTC
CVSSMRDKPGGYTF
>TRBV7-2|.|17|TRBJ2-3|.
TGTGCCAGCAGCTTAGGTCGGGGGATCTATAGCACAGATACGCAGTATTTT
CASSLGRGIYSTDTQYF
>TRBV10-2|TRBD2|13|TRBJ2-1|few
TGCGCCGCAGGGCTAGCGGACTACAATGAGCAGTTCTTC
CAAGLADYNEQFF
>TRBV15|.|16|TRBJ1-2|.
TGTGCCACCAGCAGAGATATCCGGGCAGGGAACTATGGCTACACCTTC
CATSRDIRAGNYGYTF
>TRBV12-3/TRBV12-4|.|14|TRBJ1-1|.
TGTGCCAGCAGTTTAGCTGGTCTACCCCCTTGGGCTTTCTTT
CASSLAGLPPWAFF
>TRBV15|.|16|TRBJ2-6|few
TGTGCCACCAGCAGGGATCGGGGAGCTGGGGCCAACGTCCTGACTTTC
CATSRDRGAGANVLTF
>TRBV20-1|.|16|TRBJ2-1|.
TGCAGTGCCCGGCCGGGATCATCGGGGGCCTACAATGAGCAGTTCTTC
CSARPGSSGAYNEQFF
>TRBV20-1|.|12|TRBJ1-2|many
TGCAGTGCCCACCGCTCCCCTCTTGGCTACACCTTC
CSAHRSPLGYTF
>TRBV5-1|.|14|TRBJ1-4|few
TGCGCCAGCAGCTTGGGACAACTGGGGGAAAAACTGTTTTTT
CASSLGQLGEKLFF